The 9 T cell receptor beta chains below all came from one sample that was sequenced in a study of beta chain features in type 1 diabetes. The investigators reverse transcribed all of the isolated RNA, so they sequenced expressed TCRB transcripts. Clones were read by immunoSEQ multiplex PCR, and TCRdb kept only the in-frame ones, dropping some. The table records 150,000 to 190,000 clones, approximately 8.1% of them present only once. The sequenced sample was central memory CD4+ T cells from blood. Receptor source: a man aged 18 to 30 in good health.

For the CDR3, the DNA is TGTGCCAGCAGTTCATGGACAGGTCGAAGGGAAAGCAATCAGCCCCAGCATTTT. This sequence encodes CASSSWTGRRESNQPQHF. The chain joins TRBV28 to TRBJ1-5; 7 bases line up with TRBD1. J gave up 1 base and V 4 bases, and 13 bases lay outside the gene matches. This CDR3 spans 18 amino acids. CDR1 MDHEN and CDR2 SYDVKM come from the germline V gene.

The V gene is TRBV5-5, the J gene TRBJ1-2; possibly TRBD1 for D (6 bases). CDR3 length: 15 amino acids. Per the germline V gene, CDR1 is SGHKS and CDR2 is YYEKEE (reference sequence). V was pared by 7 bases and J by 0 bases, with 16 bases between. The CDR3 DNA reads TGTGCCAGCGTTGGGGGCAGCGGGACTAACTATGGCTACACCTTC. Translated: CASVGGSGTNYGYTF.

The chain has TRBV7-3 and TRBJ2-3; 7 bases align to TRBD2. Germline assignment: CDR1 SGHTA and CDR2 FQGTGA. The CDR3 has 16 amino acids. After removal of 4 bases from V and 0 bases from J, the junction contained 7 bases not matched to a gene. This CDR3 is CASSWGGDQSTDTQYF. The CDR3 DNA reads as TGTGCCAGCAGCTGGGGGGGTGATCAGAGCACAGATACGCAGTATTTT.

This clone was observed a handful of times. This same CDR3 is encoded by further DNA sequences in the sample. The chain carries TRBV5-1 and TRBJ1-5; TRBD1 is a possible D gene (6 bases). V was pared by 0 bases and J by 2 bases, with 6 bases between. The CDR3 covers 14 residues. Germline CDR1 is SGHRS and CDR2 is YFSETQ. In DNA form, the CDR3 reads TGCGCCAGCAGCTTGGAGGGGGGCAATCAGCCCCAGCATTTT. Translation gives CASSLEGGNQPQHF.

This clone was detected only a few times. Here the CDR3 reads CATSRDLRETQYF. The CDR3 DNA reads TGTGCCACCAGCAGAGATCTACGAGAGACCCAGTACTTC. The chain combines TRBV15 with TRBJ2-5; D is uncertain. The V gene lost 0 bases and the J gene lost 4 bases, with 6 bases spanning the gap. CDR1 and CDR2 from the germline V gene are LNHNV and YYDKDF (reference sequence). CDR3 size: 13 residues.

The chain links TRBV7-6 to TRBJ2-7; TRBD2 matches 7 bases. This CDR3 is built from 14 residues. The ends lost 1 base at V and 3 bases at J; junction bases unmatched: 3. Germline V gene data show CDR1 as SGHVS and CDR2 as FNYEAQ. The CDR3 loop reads CASSLGTSNYEQYF. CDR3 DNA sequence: TGTGCCAGCAGCTTAGGGACTAGTAACTACGAGCAGTACTTC. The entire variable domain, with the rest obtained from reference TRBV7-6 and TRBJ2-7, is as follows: GAGVSQSPRYKVTKRGQDVALRCDPISGHVSLYWYRQALGQGPEFLTYFNYEAQQDKSGLPNDRFSAERPEGSISTLTIQRTEQRDSAMYRCASSLGTSNYEQYFGPGTRLTVT.

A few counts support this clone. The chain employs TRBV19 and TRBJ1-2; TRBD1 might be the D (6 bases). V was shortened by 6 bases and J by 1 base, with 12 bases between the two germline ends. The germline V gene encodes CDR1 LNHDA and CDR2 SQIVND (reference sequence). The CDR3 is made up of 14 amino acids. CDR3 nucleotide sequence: TGTGCCAGTAGCTACGACAGGAATAACTATGGCTACACCTTC. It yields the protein CASSYDRNNYGYTF.

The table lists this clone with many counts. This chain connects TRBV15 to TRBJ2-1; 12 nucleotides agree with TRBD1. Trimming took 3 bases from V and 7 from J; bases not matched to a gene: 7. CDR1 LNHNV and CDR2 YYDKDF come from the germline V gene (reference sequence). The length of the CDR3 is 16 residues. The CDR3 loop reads CATSRPPGQGANEQFF. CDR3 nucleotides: TGTGCCACCAGCAGGCCGCCGGGACAGGGGGCAAATGAGCAGTTCTTC.

As DNA, the CDR3 is TGTGCCAGCAGGGCTAGCGGGAAAGTCGGGGAGCTGTTTTTT. Translation gives CASRASGKVGELFF. The chain has TRBV28 and TRBJ2-2; TRBD2 matches 9 bases. The germline CDR1 and CDR2 sequences are MDHEN and SYDVKM. The CDR3 is 14 residues long. The J segment lost 7 bases and the V segment lost 6 bases, leaving 6 bases of the junction unmatched.